These T cell receptor beta chains were read from a single sample in a study of T cell repertoires in cytomegalovirus infection. TCRdb itself ran the reads through MiXCR, one entry per CDR3 protein. The sample yields about 830,000 distinct CDR3 sequences, around a third seen once. These receptors lack a known antigen. The starting material was cultured CD8+ T cells from PBMCs, obtained from culture after CMV antigen stimulation. These receptor sequences come from a human donor in good health (CMV status not recorded). Some clones in this sample may be carry-over from other donors' samples. The CDR3 runs from the conserved cysteine through the conserved F or W. The order of the fields is clone size, J gene, V gene, CDR3 protein. Expanded clones are given a class, and other clones once, few, many or no size at all.

>NA|TRBJ1-5|TRBV11-2
CASSSGRQGYNQPQHF
>NA|TRBJ2-3|TRBV27
CASGSGTGAADTQYF
>many|TRBJ1-3|TRBV7-9
CASSYRTGSSGNTIYF
>few|TRBJ1-1|TRBV10-3
CAISEGTGLNTEAFF
>few|TRBJ1-4|TRBV12-5
CASGLGPRQGANEKLFF
>NA|TRBJ2-7|TRBV10-2
CASLGYEQYF
>NA|TRBJ1-2|TRBV12-3/TRBV12-4
CASSLWSYGYTF
>NA|TRBJ2-1|TRBV29-1
CSVPGGHEQFF
>few|TRBJ2-2|TRBV4-2
CASSQDTRTNTGELFF
>NA|TRBJ1-2|TRBV4-1
CASSQEDGYTF
>many|TRBJ1-6|TRBV7-9
CASSSPPGKSSYNSPLHF
>many|TRBJ2-7|TRBV7-8
CASSHLGASGGPYEQYF
>few|TRBJ2-3|TRBV7-9
CASSTDSGVTDTQYF
>many|TRBJ1-6|TRBV7-8
CASSTGGGNSPLHF
>NA|TRBJ2-1|TRBV7-6
CASSSRLAGGSYNEQFF
>NA|TRBJ1-3|TRBV29-1
CSADRSSGNTIYF
>NA|TRBJ2-2|TRBV27
CASSLIGVGRAGGELFF
>many|TRBJ2-2|TRBV7-6
CASSLLAGTTGELFF
>few|TRBJ2-1|TRBV14
CASSQELYSYNEQFF
>NA|TRBJ1-2|TRBV27
CASSLTQANYGYTF
>many|TRBJ2-1|TRBV9
CASSPGPGSYNEQFF
>NA|TRBJ2-3|TRBV27
CASSSVGGGPPDTQYF
>NA|TRBJ1-4|TRBV5-1
CASSPGTAPTSATNEKLFF
>NA|TRBJ2-3|TRBV11-1
CASSLLDTDTDTQYF
>NA|TRBJ1-6|TRBV7-2
CASSSKGYSYNSPLHF
>NA|TRBJ2-2|TRBV6-8
CASSTLSGVTGELFF
>many|TRBJ1-5|TRBV12-3/TRBV12-4
CASSPDRGFQPQHF
>NA|TRBJ2-5|TRBV12-5
CASGSLTGGQETQYF
>NA|TRBJ1-1|TRBV19
CASTIGGPNEAFF
>NA|TRBJ2-2|TRBV7-8
CASSFLPDTGELFF
>few|TRBJ1-1|TRBV20-1
CSAFETGRNTEAFF
>NA|TRBJ2-7|TRBV6-1
CASSEPDTVYGYEQYF
>NA|TRBJ2-1|TRBV27
CASRVGGGYYNEQFF
>NA|TRBJ2-1|TRBV7-9
CASSGGQGGIF
>few|TRBJ2-1|TRBV4-1
CASSPQAGGYNEQFF
>few|TRBJ1-2|TRBV6-2/TRBV6-3
CASSYTRTVYYGYTF
>few|TRBJ2-3|TRBV27
CASSSNGVTDTQYF
>NA|TRBJ2-7|TRBV27
CASSLGGRGLYEQYF
>NA|TRBJ2-2|TRBV4-1
CASSQEPQTGGNTGELFF
>NA|TRBJ1-1|TRBV4-1
CASSQDHQGHLNTEAFF
>many|TRBJ2-5|TRBV7-3
CASSLTIRAQETQYF